This TCR beta chain was documented in a study of blood T cell repertoires in COVID-19. The wider study: The United States, Italy and Spain were the sources of the acute and convalescent COVID-19 samples. PBMCs, B-cell-depleted T cells, or T cells provided the cDNA or gDNA that made up the material.

CDR3 length: 13 amino acids. The germline gives CDR1 SGHVS, CDR2 FQNEAQ. Trimming removed 5 bases from V and 3 bases from J; junction bases left unmatched: 2. How the authors handled the data: Nucleated cell counts were estimated from reference gene primer amplification. The method was immunoSEQ multiplex PCR; TCRdb's version includes in-frame clones alone and lacks a portion of them. Clone size and the V and J calls come from that table; the DNA yielded D and trimming. Among roughly 30,000 clones listed, roughly nine tenths were seen once. The chain employs TRBV7-8 and TRBJ2-3, with 7 bases aligning to TRBD2. This clonotype originated in a man between 60 and 75 years old with acute or convalescent COVID-19. The sequenced material came from peripheral blood. CDR3 in DNA: TGTGCCAGCAGCCCGCGGGAGACAGATACGCAGTATTTT. It specifies CASSPRETDTQYF. Complete variable domain (other parts from reference TRBV7-8 and TRBJ2-3): GAGVSQSPRYKVAKRGQDVALRCDPISGHVSLFWYQQALGQGPEFLTYFQNEAQLDKSGLPSDRFFAERPEGSVSTLKIQRTQQEDSAVYLCASSPRETDTQYFGPGTRLTVL.